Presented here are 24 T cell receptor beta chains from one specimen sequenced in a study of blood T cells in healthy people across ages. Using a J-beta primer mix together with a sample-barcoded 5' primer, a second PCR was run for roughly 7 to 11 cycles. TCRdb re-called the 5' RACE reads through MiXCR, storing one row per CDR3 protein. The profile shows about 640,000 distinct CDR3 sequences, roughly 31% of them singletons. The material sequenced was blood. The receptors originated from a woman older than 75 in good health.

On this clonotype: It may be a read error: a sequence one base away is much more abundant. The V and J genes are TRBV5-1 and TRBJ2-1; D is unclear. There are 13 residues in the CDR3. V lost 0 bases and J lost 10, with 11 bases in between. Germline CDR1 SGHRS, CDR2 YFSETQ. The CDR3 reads CASSLEGPGEQFF. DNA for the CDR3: TGCGCCAGCAGCTTGGAAGGACCGGGCGAGCAGTTCTTC.

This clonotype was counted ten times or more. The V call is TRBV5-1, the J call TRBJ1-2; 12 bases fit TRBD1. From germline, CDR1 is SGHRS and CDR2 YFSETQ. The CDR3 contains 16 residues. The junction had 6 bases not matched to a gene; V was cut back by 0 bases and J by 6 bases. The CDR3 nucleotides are TGCGCCAGCAGCTTGGAGGGGACAGGGGGCGACAATGGCTACACCTTC. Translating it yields CASSLEGTGGDNGYTF.

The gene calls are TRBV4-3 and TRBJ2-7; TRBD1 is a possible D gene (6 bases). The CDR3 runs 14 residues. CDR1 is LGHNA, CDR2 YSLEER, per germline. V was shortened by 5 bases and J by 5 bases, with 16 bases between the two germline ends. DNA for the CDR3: TGCGCCAGCAGCAACGACAGGTTCGGGAACGAGCAGTACTTC. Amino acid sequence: CASSNDRFGNEQYF.

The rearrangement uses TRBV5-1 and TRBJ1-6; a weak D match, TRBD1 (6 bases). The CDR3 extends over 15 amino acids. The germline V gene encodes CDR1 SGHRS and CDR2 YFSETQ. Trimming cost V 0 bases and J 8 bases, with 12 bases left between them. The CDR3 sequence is CASSLVPGAYSPLHF. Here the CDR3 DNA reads TGCGCCAGCAGCTTGGTTCCAGGGGCCTATTCACCCCTCCACTTT. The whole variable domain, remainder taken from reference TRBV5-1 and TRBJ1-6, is KAGVTQTPRYLIKTRGQQVTLSCSPISGHRSVSWYQQTPGQGLQFLFEYFSETQRNKGNFPGRFSGRQFSNSRSEMNVSTLELGDSALYLCASSLVPGAYSPLHFGNGTRLTVT.

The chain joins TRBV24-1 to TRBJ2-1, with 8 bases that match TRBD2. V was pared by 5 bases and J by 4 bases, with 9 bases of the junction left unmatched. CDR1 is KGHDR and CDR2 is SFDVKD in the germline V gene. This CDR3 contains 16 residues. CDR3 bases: TGTGCCACCAGTGCGACTAGCGACGCTGGATACAATGAGCAGTTCTTC. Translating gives CATSATSDAGYNEQFF.

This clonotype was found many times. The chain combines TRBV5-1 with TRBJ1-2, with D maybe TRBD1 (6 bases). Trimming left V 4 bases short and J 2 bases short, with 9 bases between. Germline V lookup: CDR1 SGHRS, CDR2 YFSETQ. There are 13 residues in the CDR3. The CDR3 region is CASSQGTNYGYTF. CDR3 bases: TGCGCCAGCAGCCAAGGGACAAACTATGGCTACACCTTC.

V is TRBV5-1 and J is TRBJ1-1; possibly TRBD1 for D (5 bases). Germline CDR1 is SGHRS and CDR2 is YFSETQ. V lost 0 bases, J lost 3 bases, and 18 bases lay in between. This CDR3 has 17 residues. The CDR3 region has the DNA TGCGCCAGCAGCTTGGCCGGGACCTGGGCGGGCGACACTGAAGCTTTCTTT. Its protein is CASSLAGTWAGDTEAFF.

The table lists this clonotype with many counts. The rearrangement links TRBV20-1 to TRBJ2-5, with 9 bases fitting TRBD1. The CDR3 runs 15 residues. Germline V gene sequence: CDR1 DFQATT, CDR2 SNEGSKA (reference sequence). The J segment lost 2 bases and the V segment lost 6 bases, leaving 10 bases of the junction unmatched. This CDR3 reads CSAHRPGTGQETQYF. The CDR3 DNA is TGCAGTGCCCACCGACCCGGGACAGGGCAAGAGACCCAGTACTTC.

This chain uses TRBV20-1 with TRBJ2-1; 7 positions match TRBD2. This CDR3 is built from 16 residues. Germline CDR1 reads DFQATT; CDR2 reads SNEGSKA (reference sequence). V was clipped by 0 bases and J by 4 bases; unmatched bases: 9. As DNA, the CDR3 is TGCAGTGCTAGAGATGGGTGGGCTAGCGGATACAATGAGCAGTTCTTC. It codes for CSARDGWASGYNEQFF.

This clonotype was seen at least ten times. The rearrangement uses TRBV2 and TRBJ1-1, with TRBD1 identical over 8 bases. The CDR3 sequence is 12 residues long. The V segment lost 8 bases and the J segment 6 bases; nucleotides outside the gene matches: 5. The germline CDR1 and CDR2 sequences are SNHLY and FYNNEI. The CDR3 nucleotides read TGTGCCAGCCGGACAGGGTCCGCTGAAGCTTTCTTT. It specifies CASRTGSAEAFF.

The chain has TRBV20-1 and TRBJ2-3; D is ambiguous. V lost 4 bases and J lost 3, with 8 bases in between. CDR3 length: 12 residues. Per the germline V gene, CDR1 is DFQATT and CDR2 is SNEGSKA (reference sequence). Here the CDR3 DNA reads TGCAGTGCTAAGGCCGGAACAGATACGCAGTATTTT. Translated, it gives CSAKAGTDTQYF.

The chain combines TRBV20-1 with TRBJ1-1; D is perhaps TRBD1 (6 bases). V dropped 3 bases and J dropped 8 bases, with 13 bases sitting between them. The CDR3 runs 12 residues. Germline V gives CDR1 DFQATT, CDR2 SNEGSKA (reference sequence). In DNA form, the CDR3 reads TGCAGTGCTAGGGGAGGGGGTAGCGAAGCTTTCTTT. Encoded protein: CSARGGGSEAFF.

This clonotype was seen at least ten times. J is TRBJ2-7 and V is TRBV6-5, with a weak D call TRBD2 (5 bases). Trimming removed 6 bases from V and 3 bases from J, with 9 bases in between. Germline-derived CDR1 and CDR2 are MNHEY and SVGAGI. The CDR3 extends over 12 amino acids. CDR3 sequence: CASSLGLYEQYF. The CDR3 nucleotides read TGTGCCAGCAGCCTAGGACTCTACGAGCAGTACTTC.

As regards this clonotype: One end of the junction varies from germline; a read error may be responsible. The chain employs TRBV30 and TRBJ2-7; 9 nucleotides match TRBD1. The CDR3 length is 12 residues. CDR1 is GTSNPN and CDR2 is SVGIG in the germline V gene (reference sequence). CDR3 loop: CARRTGAYEQYF. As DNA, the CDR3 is TGTGCCCGGAGGACAGGGGCCTACGAGCAGTACTTC.

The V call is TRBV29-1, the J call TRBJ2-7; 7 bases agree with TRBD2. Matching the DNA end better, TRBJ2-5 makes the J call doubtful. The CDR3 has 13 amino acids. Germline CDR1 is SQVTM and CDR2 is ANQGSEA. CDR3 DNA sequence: TGCAGCGCCACCATGGGAGGGAGGGAGACCCAGTACTTC. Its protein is CSATMGGRETQYF.

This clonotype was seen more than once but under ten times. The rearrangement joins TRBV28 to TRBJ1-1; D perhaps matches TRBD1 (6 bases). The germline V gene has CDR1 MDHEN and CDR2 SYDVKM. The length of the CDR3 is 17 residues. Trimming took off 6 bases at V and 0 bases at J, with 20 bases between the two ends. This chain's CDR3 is CASRVPGGRNMNTEAFF. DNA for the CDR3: TGTGCCAGCAGAGTTCCCGGGGGCCGTAACATGAACACTGAAGCTTTCTTT.

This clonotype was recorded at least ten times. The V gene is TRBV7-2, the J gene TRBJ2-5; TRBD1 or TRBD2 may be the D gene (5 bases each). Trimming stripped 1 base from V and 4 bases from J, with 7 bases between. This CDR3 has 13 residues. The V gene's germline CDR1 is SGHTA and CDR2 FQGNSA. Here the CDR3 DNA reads TGTGCCAGCAGCTTAGGGGACGGAGAGACCCAGTACTTC. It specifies CASSLGDGETQYF.

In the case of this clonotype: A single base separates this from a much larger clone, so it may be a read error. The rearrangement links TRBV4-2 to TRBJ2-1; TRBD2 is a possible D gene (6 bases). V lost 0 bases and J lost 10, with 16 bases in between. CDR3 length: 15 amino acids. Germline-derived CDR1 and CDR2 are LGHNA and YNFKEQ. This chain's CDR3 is CASSQDEGGTYEQFF. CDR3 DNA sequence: TGTGCCAGCAGCCAAGATGAAGGAGGGACCTACGAGCAGTTCTTC.

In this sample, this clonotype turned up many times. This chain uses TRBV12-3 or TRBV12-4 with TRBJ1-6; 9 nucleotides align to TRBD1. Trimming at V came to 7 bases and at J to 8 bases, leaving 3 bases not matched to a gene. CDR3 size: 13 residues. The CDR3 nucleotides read TGTGCCAGCACCACAGGGGGCCATTCACCCCTCCACTTT. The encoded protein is CASTTGGHSPLHF.

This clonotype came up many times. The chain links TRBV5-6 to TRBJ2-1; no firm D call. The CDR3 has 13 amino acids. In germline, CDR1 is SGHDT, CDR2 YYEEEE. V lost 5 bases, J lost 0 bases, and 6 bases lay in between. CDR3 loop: CASSRVSYNEQFF. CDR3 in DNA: TGTGCCAGCAGTCGGGTCTCCTACAATGAGCAGTTCTTC. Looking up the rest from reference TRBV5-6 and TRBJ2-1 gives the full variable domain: DAGVTQSPTHLIKTRGQQVTLRCSPKSGHDTVSWYQQALGQGPQFIFQYYEEEERQRGNFPDRFSGHQFPNYSSELNVNALLLGDSALYLCASSRVSYNEQFFGPGTRLTVL.

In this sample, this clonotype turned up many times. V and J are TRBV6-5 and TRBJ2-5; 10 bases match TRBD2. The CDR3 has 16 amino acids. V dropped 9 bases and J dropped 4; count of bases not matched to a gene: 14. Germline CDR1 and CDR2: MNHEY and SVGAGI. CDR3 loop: CASTWGERGGPETQYF. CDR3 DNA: TGTGCCAGTACTTGGGGGGAGCGGGGGGGCCCAGAGACCCAGTACTTC.

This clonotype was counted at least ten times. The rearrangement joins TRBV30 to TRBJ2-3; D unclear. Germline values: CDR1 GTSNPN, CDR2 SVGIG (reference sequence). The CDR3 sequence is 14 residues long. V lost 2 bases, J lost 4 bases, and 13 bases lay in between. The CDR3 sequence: CAWSQPNSPDTQYF. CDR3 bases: TGTGCCTGGAGTCAACCTAATAGCCCAGATACGCAGTATTTT.

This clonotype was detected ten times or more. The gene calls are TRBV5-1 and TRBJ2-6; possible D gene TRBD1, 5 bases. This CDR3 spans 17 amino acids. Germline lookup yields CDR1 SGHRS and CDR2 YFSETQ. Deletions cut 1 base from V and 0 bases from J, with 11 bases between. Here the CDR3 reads CASSLSGQASGANVLTF. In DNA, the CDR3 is TGCGCCAGCAGCTTGTCAGGGCAGGCCTCTGGGGCCAACGTCCTGACTTTC.

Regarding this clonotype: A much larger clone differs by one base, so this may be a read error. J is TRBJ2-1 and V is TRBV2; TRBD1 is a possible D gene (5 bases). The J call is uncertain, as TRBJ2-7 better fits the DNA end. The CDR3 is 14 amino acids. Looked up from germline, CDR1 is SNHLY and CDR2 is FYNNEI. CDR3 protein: CASKIDRSYNEQYF. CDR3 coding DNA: TGTGCCAGCAAGATAGACAGATCCTACAATGAGCAGTACTTC.